These T cell receptor beta chains were read from a single sample in a study of shared clonotypes between healthy human individuals. Profiling relied on immunoSEQ multiplex PCR, and the TCRdb table lists in-frame clones only, not all of them. This sample has millions of clones; approximately 93% occur once, and the top ten carry 0.35% to 0.45%. The sequenced sample consisted of naive CD4+ T cells from PBMCs. The receptors shown here come from a man between 18 and 29 years old in good health. Some clones in this sample may be carry-over from other donors' samples. The conserved cysteine and the conserved F or W are not part of the CDR3 here. Rows may omit the clone size; those that give it use once, few, many or a size class.

clone_size: NA; j_call: TRBJ2-1; v_call: TRBV27; cdr3_aa: ASRPIEKF
clone_size: NA; j_call: TRBJ2-5; v_call: TRBV6-1; cdr3_aa: ASSVSPKDRETQY
clone_size: NA; j_call: TRBJ1-2; v_call: TRBV5-4; cdr3_aa: ASHGRVSNYGYT
clone_size: NA; j_call: TRBJ1-5; v_call: TRBV7-2; cdr3_aa: ASSLVGQGLNQPQH
clone_size: NA; j_call: TRBJ2-5; v_call: TRBV7-3; cdr3_aa: ASSRGTGPQETQY
clone_size: NA; j_call: TRBJ2-5; v_call: TRBV4-1; cdr3_aa: ASSQAWRPSTYRGETQY
clone_size: NA; j_call: TRBJ2-5; v_call: TRBV25-1; cdr3_aa: ASSDSSGRQY
clone_size: NA; j_call: TRBJ2-1; v_call: TRBV7-9; cdr3_aa: ASSLEGTAMGNEQF
clone_size: NA; j_call: TRBJ2-7; v_call: TRBV5-6; cdr3_aa: ASSLGPPGISYEQY
clone_size: once; j_call: TRBJ2-7; v_call: TRBV28; cdr3_aa: ASSQRQYEQY
clone_size: NA; j_call: TRBJ2-7; v_call: TRBV28; cdr3_aa: ASSPRRVEQY
clone_size: NA; j_call: NA; v_call: TRBV18; cdr3_aa: ASSPAYEQY
clone_size: NA; j_call: TRBJ2-3; v_call: TRBV18; cdr3_aa: ASSQAGGTDTQY
clone_size: NA; j_call: TRBJ2-3; v_call: TRBV5-1; cdr3_aa: ASSLSVAPDTQY
clone_size: NA; j_call: TRBJ2-1; v_call: TRBV27; cdr3_aa: ASSPRTPLRAHEQF
clone_size: NA; j_call: TRBJ2-3; v_call: TRBV5-1; cdr3_aa: ASSPGPGPDTQY
clone_size: NA; j_call: TRBJ1-4; v_call: TRBV9; cdr3_aa: ASSRQGSSEKLF
clone_size: once; j_call: TRBJ1-1; v_call: TRBV5-6; cdr3_aa: ASSLGQVNTEAF
clone_size: NA; j_call: TRBJ1-1; v_call: TRBV28; cdr3_aa: ASSLLPGQGGDTEAF
clone_size: once; j_call: TRBJ2-7; v_call: TRBV4-2; cdr3_aa: ASSQDAKAIGGPR
clone_size: NA; j_call: TRBJ2-7; v_call: TRBV30; cdr3_aa: AWRWAQVEY
clone_size: NA; j_call: TRBJ1-1; v_call: TRBV5-8; cdr3_aa: ASRLRGPRDTEAF
clone_size: NA; j_call: TRBJ1-3; v_call: TRBV5-1; cdr3_aa: ASSPGTLSGNTIY
clone_size: once; j_call: TRBJ2-5; v_call: TRBV11-3; cdr3_aa: ASSRAGGQETQY
clone_size: NA; j_call: TRBJ2-1; v_call: TRBV5-1; cdr3_aa: ASSLSSGKVYEQF
clone_size: NA; j_call: TRBJ2-1; v_call: TRBV14; cdr3_aa: ASSRAGTISYNEQF
clone_size: NA; j_call: TRBJ2-3; v_call: TRBV9; cdr3_aa: ASGLAGGSDTQY
clone_size: NA; j_call: TRBJ2-7; v_call: TRBV28; cdr3_aa: ASSTLADSSYEQY
clone_size: NA; j_call: TRBJ2-3; v_call: TRBV5-1; cdr3_aa: ASSSGQRSSTDTQY
clone_size: NA; j_call: TRBJ2-1; v_call: TRBV5-1; cdr3_aa: ASSLILAVSSYNEQF
clone_size: NA; j_call: TRBJ1-4; v_call: TRBV7-9; cdr3_aa: ASSLYVDINEKLF
clone_size: NA; j_call: TRBJ2-6; v_call: TRBV5-1; cdr3_aa: ASTDSHSGANVLT
clone_size: NA; j_call: TRBJ1-2; v_call: TRBV18; cdr3_aa: ASSRVGQGGGYT
clone_size: NA; j_call: TRBJ2-5; v_call: TRBV6-1; cdr3_aa: ASSPGNSGRGSQY
clone_size: NA; j_call: TRBJ1-1; v_call: TRBV6-6; cdr3_aa: ASRPPGQGREAF
clone_size: few; j_call: TRBJ2-1; v_call: TRBV4-2; cdr3_aa: ASSQTGIRSYNEQF
clone_size: NA; j_call: TRBJ2-7; v_call: TRBV5-1; cdr3_aa: ASSSPPGHRPFSGNDEQY
clone_size: NA; j_call: TRBJ1-2; v_call: TRBV11-2; cdr3_aa: ASSLGGLGRANYGYT
clone_size: NA; j_call: TRBJ2-7; v_call: TRBV5-1; cdr3_aa: ASSLAASSSYEQY
clone_size: once; j_call: TRBJ1-1; v_call: TRBV13; cdr3_aa: ASSLGRAEAF
clone_size: NA; j_call: TRBJ1-6; v_call: TRBV28; cdr3_aa: ASSFLSTNSPLH
clone_size: NA; j_call: TRBJ2-6; v_call: TRBV18; cdr3_aa: ASSPGWSGANVLT
clone_size: NA; j_call: TRBJ1-4; v_call: TRBV6-5; cdr3_aa: ASSYRQGLNEKLF
clone_size: NA; j_call: TRBJ2-5; v_call: TRBV7-9; cdr3_aa: ASSSQETQY
clone_size: once; j_call: TRBJ2-2; v_call: TRBV18; cdr3_aa: ASSPRQLNTGELF
clone_size: NA; j_call: TRBJ1-5; v_call: TRBV18; cdr3_aa: ASSPGQGLSQPQH
clone_size: once; j_call: TRBJ1-5; v_call: TRBV6-6; cdr3_aa: ASSFIGGYNQPQH
clone_size: NA; j_call: TRBJ2-5; v_call: TRBV28; cdr3_aa: ASTPGWVHGETQY
clone_size: NA; j_call: TRBJ1-2; v_call: TRBV30; cdr3_aa: AWARVAGYGYT
clone_size: NA; j_call: TRBJ2-5; v_call: TRBV6-5; cdr3_aa: ASSLPPGGTQY
clone_size: NA; j_call: TRBJ1-2; v_call: TRBV9; cdr3_aa: ASSPSQPPPLNGYT
clone_size: NA; j_call: TRBJ1-5; v_call: TRBV19; cdr3_aa: ASTKRGPDQPQH
clone_size: once; j_call: TRBJ2-1; v_call: TRBV6-5; cdr3_aa: ASSFRTSGGGNEQF
clone_size: NA; j_call: TRBJ2-1; v_call: TRBV4-1; cdr3_aa: ASSQGLAGTYNEQF